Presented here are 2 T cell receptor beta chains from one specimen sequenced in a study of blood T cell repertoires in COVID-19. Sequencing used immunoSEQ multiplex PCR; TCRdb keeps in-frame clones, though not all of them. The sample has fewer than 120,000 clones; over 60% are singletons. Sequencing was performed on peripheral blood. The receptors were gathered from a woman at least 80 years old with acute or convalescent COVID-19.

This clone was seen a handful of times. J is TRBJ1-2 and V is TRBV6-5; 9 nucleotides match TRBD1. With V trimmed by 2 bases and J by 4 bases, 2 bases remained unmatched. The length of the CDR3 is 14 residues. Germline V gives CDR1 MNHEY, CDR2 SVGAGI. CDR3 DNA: TGTGCCAGCAGTTACCGGGACAGGGCCTATGGCTACACCTTC. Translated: CASSYRDRAYGYTF.

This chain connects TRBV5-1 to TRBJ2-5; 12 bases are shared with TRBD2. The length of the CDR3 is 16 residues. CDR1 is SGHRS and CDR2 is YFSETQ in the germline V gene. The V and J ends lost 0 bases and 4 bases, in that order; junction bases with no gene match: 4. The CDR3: CASSLALAGGLETQYF. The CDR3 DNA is TGCGCCAGCAGCTTGGCGCTAGCGGGGGGGTTAGAGACCCAGTACTTC.